The present entry profiles one T cell receptor (beta chain) with its context. The antigen remains undetermined. The sample originates from a study of T cells after yellow fever vaccination. Synthesis of TCR cDNA relied on 5'RACE template switching, which attached a universal primer site and UMIs. TCRdb re-analysed the 5' RACE reads in MiXCR, keeping a single row per CDR3 protein. The table includes some 500,000 distinct CDR3 sequences, about 14% detected once. There are 19 residues in the CDR3. With V trimmed by 4 bases and J by 1 base, 17 bases remained unmatched. Germline CDR1 is SGHRS and CDR2 is YFSETQ. Study-wide findings and caveats: The secondary response showed a weaker magnitude and a faster peak, day 5 versus 15. Relatively few clonotypes were ones that appeared in both CD4 and CD8 compartments. Most primary-vaccination clones reappeared after the booster (about 95% CD4, about 90% CD8).

Sequences were derived from PBMCs, sampled on the day of the yellow fever booster vaccination. The V gene is TRBV5-1, the J gene TRBJ2-1; 7 nucleotides agree with TRBD2. The sequence was collected from a man aged 25-45 years who received the YFV17D yellow fever vaccine. The CDR3 DNA reads as TGCGCCAGCAGCCGCGACAAAGGTAGCGGGTCTCGATCCTACAATGAGCAGTTCTTC. Protein: CASSRDKGSGSRSYNEQFF.